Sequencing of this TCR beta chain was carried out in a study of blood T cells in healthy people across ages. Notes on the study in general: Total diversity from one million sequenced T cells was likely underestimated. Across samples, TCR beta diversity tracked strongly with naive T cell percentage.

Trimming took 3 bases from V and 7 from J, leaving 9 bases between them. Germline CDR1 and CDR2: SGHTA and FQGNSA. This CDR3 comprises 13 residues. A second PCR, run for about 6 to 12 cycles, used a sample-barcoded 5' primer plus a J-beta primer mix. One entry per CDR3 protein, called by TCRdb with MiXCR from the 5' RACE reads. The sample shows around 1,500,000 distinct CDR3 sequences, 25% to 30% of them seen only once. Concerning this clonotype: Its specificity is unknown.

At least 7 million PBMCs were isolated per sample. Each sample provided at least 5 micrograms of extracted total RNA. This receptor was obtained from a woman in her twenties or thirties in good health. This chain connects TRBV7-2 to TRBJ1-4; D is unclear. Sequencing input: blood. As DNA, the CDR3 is TGTGCCAGCAGCTTGCATAAAGGTGAAAAACTGTTTTTT. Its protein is CASSLHKGEKLFF.